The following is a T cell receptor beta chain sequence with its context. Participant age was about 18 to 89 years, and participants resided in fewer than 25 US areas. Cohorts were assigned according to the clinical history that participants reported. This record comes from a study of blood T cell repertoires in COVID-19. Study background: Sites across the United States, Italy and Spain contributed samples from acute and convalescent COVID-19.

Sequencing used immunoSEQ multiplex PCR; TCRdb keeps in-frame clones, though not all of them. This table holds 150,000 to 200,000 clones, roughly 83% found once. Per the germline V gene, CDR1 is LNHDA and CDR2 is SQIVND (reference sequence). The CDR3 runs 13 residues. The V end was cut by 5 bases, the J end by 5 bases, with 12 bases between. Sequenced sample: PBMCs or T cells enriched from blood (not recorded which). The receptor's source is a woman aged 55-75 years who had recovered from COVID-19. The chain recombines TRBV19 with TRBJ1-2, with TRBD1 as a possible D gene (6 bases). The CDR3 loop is CASSVQGSYGYTF. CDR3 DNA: TGTGCCAGTAGTGTGCAGGGGTCGTATGGCTACACCTTC.